This TCR beta chain was sequenced in a study of T cell responses to AZD1222 COVID-19 vaccine. Study-level information: Second-dose groups at about 4 or about 12 weeks were pooled.

This CDR3 is 12 amino acids long. In germline, CDR1 is SGHNT, CDR2 YYREEE (reference sequence). Trimming left V 0 bases short and J 2 bases short, with 3 bases between. About this clone: Antigen unknown.

Overall study findings and caveats: White British people made up most donors, females outnumbered males, and clonal diversity was possibly underestimated. Repertoires in all cases were sampled only once the peak T cell response had passed. Only a handful of AZD1222 recipients were seropositive at baseline.

The data were produced by immunoSEQ multiplex PCR, yet TCRdb's version contains in-frame clones alone and is incomplete. The profile shows tens of thousands of clones, 89% of them singletons. Source: peripheral blood, taken on day 0 of AZD1222 vaccination. This sequence joins TRBV5-4 and TRBJ2-7; D gene uncertain. The clonotype was recovered from an adult in good health. In nucleotides, the CDR3 is TGTGCCAGCAGCTTGGACACCTACGAGCAGTACTTC. Translated: CASSLDTYEQYF.